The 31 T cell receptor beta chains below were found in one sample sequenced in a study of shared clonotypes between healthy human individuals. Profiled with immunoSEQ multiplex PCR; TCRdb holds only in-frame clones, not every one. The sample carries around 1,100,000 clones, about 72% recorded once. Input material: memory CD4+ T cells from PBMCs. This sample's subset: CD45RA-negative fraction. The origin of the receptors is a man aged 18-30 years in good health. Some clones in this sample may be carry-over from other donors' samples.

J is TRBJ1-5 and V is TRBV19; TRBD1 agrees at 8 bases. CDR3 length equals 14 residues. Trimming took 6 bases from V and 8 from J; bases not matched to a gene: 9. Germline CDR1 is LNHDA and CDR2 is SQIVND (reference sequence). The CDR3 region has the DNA TGTGCCAGTAGCTGGACAGGGAGGGAGGAGCCCCAGCATTTT. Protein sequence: CASSWTGREEPQHF. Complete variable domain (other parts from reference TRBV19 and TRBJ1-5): DGGITQSPKYLFRKEGQNVTLSCEQNLNHDAMYWYRQDPGQGLRLIYYSQIVNDFQKGDIAEGYSVSREKKESFPLTVTSAQKNPTAFYLCASSWTGREEPQHFGDGTRLSIL.

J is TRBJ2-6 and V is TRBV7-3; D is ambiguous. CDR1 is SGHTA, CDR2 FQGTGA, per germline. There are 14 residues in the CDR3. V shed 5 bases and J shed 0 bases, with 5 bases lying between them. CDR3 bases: TGTGCCAGCAGCCGTAACTCTGGGGCCAACGTCCTGACTTTC. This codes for CASSRNSGANVLTF.

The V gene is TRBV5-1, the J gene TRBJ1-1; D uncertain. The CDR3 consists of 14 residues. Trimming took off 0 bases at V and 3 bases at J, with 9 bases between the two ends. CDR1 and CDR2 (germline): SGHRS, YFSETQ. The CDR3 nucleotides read TGCGCCAGCAGCTTGGTTAGGGAGGACACTGAAGCTTTCTTT. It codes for CASSLVREDTEAFF. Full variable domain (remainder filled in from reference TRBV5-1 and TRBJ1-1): KAGVTQTPRYLIKTRGQQVTLSCSPISGHRSVSWYQQTPGQGLQFLFEYFSETQRNKGNFPGRFSGRQFSNSRSEMNVSTLELGDSALYLCASSLVREDTEAFFGQGTRLTVV.

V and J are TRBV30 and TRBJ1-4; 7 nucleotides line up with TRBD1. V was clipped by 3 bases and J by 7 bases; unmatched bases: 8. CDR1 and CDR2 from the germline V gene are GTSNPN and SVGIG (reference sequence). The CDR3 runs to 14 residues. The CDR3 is CAWRRRGSSEKLFF. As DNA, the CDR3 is TGTGCCTGGAGGCGCAGGGGGTCGAGTGAAAAACTGTTTTTT. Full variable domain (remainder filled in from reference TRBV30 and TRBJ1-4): SQTIHQWPATLVQPVGSPLSLECTVEGTSNPNLYWYRQAAGRGLQLLFYSVGIGQISSEVPQNLSASRPQDRQFILSSKKLLLSDSGFYLCAWRRRGSSEKLFFGSGTQLSVL.

The CDR3 here is CASSATSLNTGELFF. CDR3 coding DNA: TGTGCCAGCAGCGCGACTAGCTTGAACACCGGGGAGCTGTTTTTT. The V gene is TRBV9, the J gene TRBJ2-2, with 7 bases fitting TRBD2. Germline CDR1 SGDLS, CDR2 YYNGEE. The V segment lost 3 bases and the J segment 1 base; nucleotides outside the gene matches: 3. The CDR3 covers 15 residues.

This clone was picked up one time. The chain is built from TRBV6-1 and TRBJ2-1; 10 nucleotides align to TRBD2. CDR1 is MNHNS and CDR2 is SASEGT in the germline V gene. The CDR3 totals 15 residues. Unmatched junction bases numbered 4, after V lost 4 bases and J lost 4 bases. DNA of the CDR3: TGTGCCAGCAGTGTGAGCGGGAGGGTATACAATGAGCAGTTCTTC. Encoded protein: CASSVSGRVYNEQFF.

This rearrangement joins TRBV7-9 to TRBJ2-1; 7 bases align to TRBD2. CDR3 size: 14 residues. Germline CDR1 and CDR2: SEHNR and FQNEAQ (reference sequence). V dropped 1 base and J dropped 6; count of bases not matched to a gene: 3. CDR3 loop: CASSLELAANEQFF. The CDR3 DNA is TGTGCCAGCAGCTTAGAGCTAGCGGCCAATGAGCAGTTCTTC.

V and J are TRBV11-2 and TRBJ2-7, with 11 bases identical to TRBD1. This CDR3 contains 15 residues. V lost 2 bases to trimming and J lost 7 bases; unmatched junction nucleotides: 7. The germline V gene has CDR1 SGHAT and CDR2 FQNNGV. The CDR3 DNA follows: TGTGCCAGCAGCTTATTTGGGACAGGGGGGTCTGAGCAGTACTTC. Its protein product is CASSLFGTGGSEQYF.

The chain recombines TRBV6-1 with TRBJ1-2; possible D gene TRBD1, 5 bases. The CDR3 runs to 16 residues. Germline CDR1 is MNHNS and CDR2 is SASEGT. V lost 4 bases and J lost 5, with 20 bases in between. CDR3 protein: CASSGALGDFGYGYTF. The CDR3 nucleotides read TGTGCCAGCAGTGGCGCACTGGGGGATTTTGGGTATGGCTACACCTTC.

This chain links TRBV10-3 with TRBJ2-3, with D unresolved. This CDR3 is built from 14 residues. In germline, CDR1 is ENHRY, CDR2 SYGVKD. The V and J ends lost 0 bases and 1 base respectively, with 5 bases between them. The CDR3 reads CAISESIGTDTQYF. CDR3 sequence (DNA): TGTGCCATCAGTGAGTCGATTGGCACAGATACGCAGTATTTT.

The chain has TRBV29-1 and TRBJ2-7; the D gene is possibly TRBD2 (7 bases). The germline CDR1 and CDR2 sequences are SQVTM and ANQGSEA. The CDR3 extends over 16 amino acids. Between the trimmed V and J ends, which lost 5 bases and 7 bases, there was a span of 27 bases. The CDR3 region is CSVLNRAASGTGEQYF. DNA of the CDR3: TGCAGCGTTTTAAACAGGGCGGCCAGCGGGACGGGGGAGCAGTACTTC.

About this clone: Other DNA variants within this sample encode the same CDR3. The CDR3 DNA follows: TGTGCCTGGAGTGTACGCGGAGAGACCCAGTACTTC. Amino acid sequence: CAWSVRGETQYF. The gene calls are TRBV30 and TRBJ2-5; unclear D gene. Trimming left V 0 bases short and J 4 bases short, with 6 bases between. CDR1 and CDR2 from the germline V gene are GTSNPN and SVGIG (reference sequence). The CDR3 runs to 12 residues.

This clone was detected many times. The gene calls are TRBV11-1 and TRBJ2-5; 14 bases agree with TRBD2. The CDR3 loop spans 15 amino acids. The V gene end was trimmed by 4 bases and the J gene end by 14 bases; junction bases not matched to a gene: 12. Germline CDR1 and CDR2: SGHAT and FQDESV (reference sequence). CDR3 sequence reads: CASSSTGTSGSGRYF. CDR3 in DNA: TGTGCCAGCAGCTCAACCGGGACTAGCGGGAGCGGGAGATACTTC.

The CDR3 coding sequence is TGTGCCAGCAGCTTAATAGGGGTTGCCAACACCGGGGAGCTGTTTTTT. Its protein is CASSLIGVANTGELFF. This sequence joins TRBV7-3 and TRBJ2-2, with TRBD1 as a possible D gene (5 bases). With 1 base removed from V and 2 bases from J, the gap between germline ends came to 11 bases. The CDR3 totals 16 residues. The germline gives CDR1 SGHTA, CDR2 FQGTGA.

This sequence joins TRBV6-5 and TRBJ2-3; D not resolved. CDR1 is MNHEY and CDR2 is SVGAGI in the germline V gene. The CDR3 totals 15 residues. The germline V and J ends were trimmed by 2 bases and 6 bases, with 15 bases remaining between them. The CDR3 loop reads CASSYTGAGGDTQYF. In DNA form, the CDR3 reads TGTGCCAGCAGTTACACGGGCGCCGGTGGGGATACGCAGTATTTT.

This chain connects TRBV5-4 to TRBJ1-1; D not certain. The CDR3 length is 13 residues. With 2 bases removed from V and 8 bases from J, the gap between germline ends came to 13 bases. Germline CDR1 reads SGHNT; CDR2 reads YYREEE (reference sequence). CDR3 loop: CASSFPGGHEAFF. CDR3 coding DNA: TGTGCCAGCAGCTTCCCGGGAGGCCACGAAGCTTTCTTT. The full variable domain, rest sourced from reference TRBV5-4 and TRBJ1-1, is ETGVTQSPTHLIKTRGQQVTLRCSSQSGHNTVSWYQQALGQGPQFIFQYYREEENGRGNFPPRFSGLQFPNYSSELNVNALELDDSALYLCASSFPGGHEAFFGQGTRLTVV.

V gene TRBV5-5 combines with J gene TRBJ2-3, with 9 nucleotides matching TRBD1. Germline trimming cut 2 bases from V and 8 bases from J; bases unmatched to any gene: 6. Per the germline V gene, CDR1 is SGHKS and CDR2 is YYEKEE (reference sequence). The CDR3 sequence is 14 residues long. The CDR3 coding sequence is TGTGCCAGCAGCTTCGGGACAGGGAAGAGTACGCAGTATTTT. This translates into CASSFGTGKSTQYF.

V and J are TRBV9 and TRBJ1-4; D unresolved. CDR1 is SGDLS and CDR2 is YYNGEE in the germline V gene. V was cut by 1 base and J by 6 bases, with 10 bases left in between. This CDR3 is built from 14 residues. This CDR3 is CASSVNPRDEKLFF. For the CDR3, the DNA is TGTGCCAGCAGCGTAAATCCGAGGGATGAAAAACTGTTTTTT.

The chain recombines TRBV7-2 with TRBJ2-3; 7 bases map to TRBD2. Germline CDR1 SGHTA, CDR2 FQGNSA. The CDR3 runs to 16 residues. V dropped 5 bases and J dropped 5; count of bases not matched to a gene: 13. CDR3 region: CASSPGTGGGGDTQYF. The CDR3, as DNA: TGTGCCAGCAGCCCGGGAACGGGAGGCGGTGGAGATACGCAGTATTTT.

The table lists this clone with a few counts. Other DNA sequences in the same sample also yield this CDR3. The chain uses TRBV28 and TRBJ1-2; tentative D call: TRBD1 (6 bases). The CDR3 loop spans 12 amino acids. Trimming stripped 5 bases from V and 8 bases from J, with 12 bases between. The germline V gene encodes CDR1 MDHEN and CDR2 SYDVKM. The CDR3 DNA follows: TGTGCCAGCAGTCCTGGGGGGGGCGGCTACACCTTC. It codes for CASSPGGGGYTF.

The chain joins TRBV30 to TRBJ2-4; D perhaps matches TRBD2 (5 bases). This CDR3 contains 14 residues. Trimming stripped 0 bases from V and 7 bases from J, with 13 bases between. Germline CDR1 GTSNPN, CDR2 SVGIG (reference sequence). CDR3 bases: TGTGCCTGGAGTGTACCGAGAGGGATTAACATTCAGTACTTC. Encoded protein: CAWSVPRGINIQYF.

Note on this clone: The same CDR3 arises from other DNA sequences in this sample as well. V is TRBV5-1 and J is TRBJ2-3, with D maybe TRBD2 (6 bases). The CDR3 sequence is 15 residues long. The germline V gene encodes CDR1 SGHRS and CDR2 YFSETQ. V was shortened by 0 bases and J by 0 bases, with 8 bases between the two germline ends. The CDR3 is CASSLVAASTDTQYF. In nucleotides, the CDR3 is TGCGCCAGCAGCTTGGTAGCGGCGAGCACAGATACGCAGTATTTT.

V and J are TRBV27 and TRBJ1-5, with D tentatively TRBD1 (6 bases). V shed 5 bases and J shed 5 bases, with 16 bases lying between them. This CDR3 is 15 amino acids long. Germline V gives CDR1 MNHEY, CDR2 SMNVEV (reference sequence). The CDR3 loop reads CASSAKQGRHQPQHF. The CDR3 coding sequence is TGTGCCAGCAGTGCAAAACAGGGTCGGCATCAGCCCCAGCATTTT.

CDR3 sequence reads: CASSLTGGSNYGYTF. In DNA, the CDR3 is TGTGCCAGCAGCTTGACAGGGGGTTCTAACTATGGCTACACCTTC. The rearrangement uses TRBV5-4 and TRBJ1-2, with 8 bases lining up with TRBD1. V was pared by 1 base and J by 0 bases, with 2 bases of the junction left unmatched. The CDR3 is 15 amino acids. Germline loops: CDR1 SGHNT, CDR2 YYREEE (reference sequence).

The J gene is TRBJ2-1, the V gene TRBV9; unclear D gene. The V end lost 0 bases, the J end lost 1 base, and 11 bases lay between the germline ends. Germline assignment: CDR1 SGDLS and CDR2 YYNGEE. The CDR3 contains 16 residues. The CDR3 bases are TGTGCCAGCAGCGTAGCTCTGGCAAATTCCTACAATGAGCAGTTCTTC. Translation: CASSVALANSYNEQFF.

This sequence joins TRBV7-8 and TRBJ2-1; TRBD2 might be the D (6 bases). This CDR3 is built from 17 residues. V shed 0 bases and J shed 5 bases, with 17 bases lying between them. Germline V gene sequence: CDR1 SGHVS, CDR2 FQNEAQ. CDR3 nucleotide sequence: TGTGCCAGCAGCTTAGCCCGTGGAGGGAGTTTCGACAATGAGCAGTTCTTC. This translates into CASSLARGGSFDNEQFF.

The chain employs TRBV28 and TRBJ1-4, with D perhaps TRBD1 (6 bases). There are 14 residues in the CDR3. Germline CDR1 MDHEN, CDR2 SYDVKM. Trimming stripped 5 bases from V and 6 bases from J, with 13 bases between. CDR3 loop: CASSPTGYDEKLFF. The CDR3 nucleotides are TGTGCCAGCAGTCCAACAGGGTATGATGAAAAACTGTTTTTT.

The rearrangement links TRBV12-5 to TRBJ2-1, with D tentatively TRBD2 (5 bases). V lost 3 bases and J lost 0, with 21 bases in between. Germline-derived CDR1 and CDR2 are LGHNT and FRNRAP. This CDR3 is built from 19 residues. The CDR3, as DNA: TGTGCTAGTGGTTTCAATACAATGGCCGGAGGTCCCTCCTACAATGAGCAGTTCTTC. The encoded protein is CASGFNTMAGGPSYNEQFF.

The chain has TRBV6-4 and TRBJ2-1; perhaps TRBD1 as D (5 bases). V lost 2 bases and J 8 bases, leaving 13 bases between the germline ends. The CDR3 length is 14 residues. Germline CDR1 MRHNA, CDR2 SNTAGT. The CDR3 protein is CASSDGAELDEQFF. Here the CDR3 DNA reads TGTGCCAGCAGTGACGGGGCAGAGCTCGATGAGCAGTTCTTC.

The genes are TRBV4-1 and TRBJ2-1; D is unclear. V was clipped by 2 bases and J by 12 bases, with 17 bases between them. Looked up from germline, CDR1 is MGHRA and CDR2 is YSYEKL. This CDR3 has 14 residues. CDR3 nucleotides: TGCGCCAGCAGCCAATCCCAGCTCAGCTTGGGGCAGTTCTTC. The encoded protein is CASSQSQLSLGQFF.

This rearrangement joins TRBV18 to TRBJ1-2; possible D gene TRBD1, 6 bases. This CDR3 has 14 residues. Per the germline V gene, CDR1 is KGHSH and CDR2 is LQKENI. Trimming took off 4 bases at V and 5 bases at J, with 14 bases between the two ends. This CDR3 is CASSRDRTEYGYTF. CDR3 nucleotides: TGTGCCAGCTCACGGGACCGGACAGAGTATGGCTACACCTTC.